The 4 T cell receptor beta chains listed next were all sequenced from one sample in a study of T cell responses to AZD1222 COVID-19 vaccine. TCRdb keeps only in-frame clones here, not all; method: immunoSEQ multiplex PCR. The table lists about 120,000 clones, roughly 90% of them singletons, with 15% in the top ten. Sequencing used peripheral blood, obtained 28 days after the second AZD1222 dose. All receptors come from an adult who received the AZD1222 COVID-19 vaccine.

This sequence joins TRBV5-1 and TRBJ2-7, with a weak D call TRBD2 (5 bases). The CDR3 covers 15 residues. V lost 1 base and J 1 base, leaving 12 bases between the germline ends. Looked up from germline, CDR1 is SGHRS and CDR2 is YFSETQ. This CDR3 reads CASSLRARGSYEQYF. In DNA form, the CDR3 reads TGCGCCAGCAGCTTGCGCGCGAGAGGGTCCTACGAGCAGTACTTC.

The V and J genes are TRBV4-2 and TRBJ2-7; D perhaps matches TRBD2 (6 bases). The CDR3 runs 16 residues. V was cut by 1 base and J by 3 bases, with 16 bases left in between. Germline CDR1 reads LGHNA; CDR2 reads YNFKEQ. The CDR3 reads CASSQGLGGSDYEQYF. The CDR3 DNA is TGTGCCAGCAGCCAAGGACTTGGGGGGAGTGACTACGAGCAGTACTTC.

The CDR3 DNA sequence: TGTGCCACCAGCAGAGGGAAAGGTTCTGTCTATGGCTACACCTTC. This translates into CATSRGKGSVYGYTF. This rearrangement joins TRBV15 to TRBJ1-2; no clear D gene. Trimming removed 1 base from V and 4 bases from J, with 13 bases in between. CDR3 length: 15 amino acids. Germline lookup yields CDR1 LNHNV and CDR2 YYDKDF (reference sequence).

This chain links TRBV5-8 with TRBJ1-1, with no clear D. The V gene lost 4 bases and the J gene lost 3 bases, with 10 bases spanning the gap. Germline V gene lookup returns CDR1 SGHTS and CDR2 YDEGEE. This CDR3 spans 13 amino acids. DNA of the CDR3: TGTGCCAGCAGCCTCCAGGCGGACACTGAAGCTTTCTTT. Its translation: CASSLQADTEAFF.